This T cell receptor (beta chain) appears in the sequencing data of a study of T-cell memory formation after mild COVID-19. This clonotype was counted many times. TCRdb reprocessed the 5' RACE reads with MiXCR, giving one entry per CDR3 protein. The table has 250,000 to 300,000 distinct CDR3 sequences, 16% seen once; the top ten hold approximately 23%. The J segment lost 6 bases and the V segment lost 5 bases, leaving 9 bases of the junction unmatched. The CDR3 spans 14 residues. Germline-derived CDR1 and CDR2 are MNHEY and SMNVEV (reference sequence). The sample comprised PBMCs or a T cell subset sorted from them (not recorded which). The clonotype comes from a young man who had mild COVID-19 (a few samples of this study predate the infection). Cell type and time point are not known. The genes are TRBV27 and TRBJ2-7, with 8 bases that match TRBD1. CDR3 sequence (DNA): TGTGCCAGCAGTCGCCGACAGGGGCTTGGCGAGCAGTACGTC. This gives the protein CASSRRQGLGEQYV.